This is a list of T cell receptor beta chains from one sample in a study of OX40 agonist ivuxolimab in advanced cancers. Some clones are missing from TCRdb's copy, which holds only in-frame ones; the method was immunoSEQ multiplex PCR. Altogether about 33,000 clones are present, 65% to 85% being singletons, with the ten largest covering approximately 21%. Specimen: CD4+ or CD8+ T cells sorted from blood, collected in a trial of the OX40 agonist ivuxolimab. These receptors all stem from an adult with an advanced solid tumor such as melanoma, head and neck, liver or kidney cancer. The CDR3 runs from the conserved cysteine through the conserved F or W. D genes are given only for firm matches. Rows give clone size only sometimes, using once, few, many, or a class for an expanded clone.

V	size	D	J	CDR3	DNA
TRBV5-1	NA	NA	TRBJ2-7	CASSFGGLNEQYF	TGCGCCAGCAGCTTCGGGGGGCTGAACGAGCAGTACTTC
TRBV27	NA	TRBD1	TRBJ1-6	CASSSLPGQYNSPLHF	TGTGCCAGCAGTTCCCTCCCGGGACAGTATAATTCACCCCTCCACTTT
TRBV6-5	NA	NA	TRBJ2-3	CASSYSGTGSDTQYF	TGTGCCAGCAGTTACTCCGGTACAGGGTCAGATACGCAGTATTTT
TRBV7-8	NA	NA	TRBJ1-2	CASSLVDITNYGYTF	TGTGCCAGCAGCTTAGTGGACATAACTAACTATGGCTACACCTTC
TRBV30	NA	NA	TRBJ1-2	CAWSVEGLGYGYTF	TGTGCCTGGAGTGTCGAGGGGCTCGGATATGGCTACACCTTC
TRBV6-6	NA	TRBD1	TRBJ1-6	CASGTGYNSPLHF	TGTGCCAGTGGGACAGGGTATAATTCACCCCTCCACTTT
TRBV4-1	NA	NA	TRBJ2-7	CASSQATASSYEQYF	TGCGCCAGCAGCCAAGCCACCGCGAGCTCCTACGAGCAGTACTTC
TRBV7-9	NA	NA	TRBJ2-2	CASSLRGGELFF	TGTGCCAGCAGCCTGCGGGGCGGGGAGCTGTTTTTT
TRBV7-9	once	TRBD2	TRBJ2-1	CASSPRPSGGSSYNEQFF	TGTGCCAGCAGCCCACGACCGAGCGGGGGGTCCTCCTACAATGAGCAGTTCTTC
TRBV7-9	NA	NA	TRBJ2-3	CASSLATILITDTQYF	TGTGCCAGCAGCTTAGCTACGATCCTCATAACAGATACGCAGTATTTT
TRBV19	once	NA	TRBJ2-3	CASSIRGRTDTQYF	TGTGCCAGTAGTATTAGGGGTCGCACAGATACGCAGTATTTT
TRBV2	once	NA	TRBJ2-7	CASRGYEQYF	TGTGCCAGCCGGGGTTACGAGCAGTACTTC
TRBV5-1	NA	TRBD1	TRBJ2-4	CASSLAGQPQNIQYF	TGCGCCAGCAGCTTGGCGGGACAGCCCCAAAACATTCAGTACTTC
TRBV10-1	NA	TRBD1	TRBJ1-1	CAMRTGSRWKMNTEAFF	TGCGCCATGAGGACAGGGTCGAGGTGGAAAATGAACACTGAAGCTTTCTTT
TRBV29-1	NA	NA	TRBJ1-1	CSVSSVTGTNTEAFF	TGCAGCGTTTCCTCCGTTACGGGGACGAACACTGAAGCTTTCTTT
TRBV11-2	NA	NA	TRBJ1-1	CASSSQWDELNTEAFF	TGTGCCAGCAGCTCCCAGTGGGACGAATTGAACACTGAAGCTTTCTTT
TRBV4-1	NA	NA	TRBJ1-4	CASTGLVDEKLFF	TGCGCCAGCACGGGGTTGGTGGATGAAAAACTGTTTTTT
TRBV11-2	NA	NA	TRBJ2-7	CASSMGEGSVQYF	TGTGCCAGCAGCATGGGGGAAGGCTCGGTGCAGTACTTC
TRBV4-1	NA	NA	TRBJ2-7	CASSQGRPSYEQYF	TGCGCCAGCAGCCAAGGTCGGCCTTCCTACGAGCAGTACTTC
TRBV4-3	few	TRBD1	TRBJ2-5	CASSLQGNEETQYF	TGCGCCAGCAGCCTACAGGGGAACGAGGAGACCCAGTACTTC
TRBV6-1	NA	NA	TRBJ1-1	CASGSAGHMNTEAFF	TGTGCCAGCGGGTCCGCGGGACATATGAACACTGAAGCTTTCTTT
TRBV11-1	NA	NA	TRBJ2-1	CASSLRGGYNEQFF	TGTGCCAGCAGCTTACGAGGGGGGTACAATGAGCAGTTCTTC
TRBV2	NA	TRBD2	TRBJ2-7	CASSALSGGVDEQYF	TGTGCCAGCAGTGCTTTGAGCGGGGGGGTTGACGAGCAGTACTTC
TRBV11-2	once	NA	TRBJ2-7	CASSHPGHIYEQYF	TGTGCCAGCAGCCACCCGGGACACATATACGAGCAGTACTTC
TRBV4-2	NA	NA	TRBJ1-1	CASSQGREAFF	TGTGCCAGCAGCCAAGGGAGGGAAGCTTTCTTT
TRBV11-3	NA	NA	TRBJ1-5	CASSPMAGLNNQPQHF	TGTGCCAGCAGTCCAATGGCGGGACTGAACAATCAGCCCCAGCATTTT
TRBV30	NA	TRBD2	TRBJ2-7	CAWNGRGGAPYEQYF	TGTGCCTGGAACGGCCGGGGGGGGGCCCCCTACGAGCAGTACTTC
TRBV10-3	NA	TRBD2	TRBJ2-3	CAISPGLGGDTQYF	TGTGCCATCAGCCCGGGACTAGGAGGAGATACGCAGTATTTT
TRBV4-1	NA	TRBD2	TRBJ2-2	CASSRESGVGELFF	TGCGCCAGCAGCCGAGAAAGCGGGGTTGGGGAGCTGTTTTTT
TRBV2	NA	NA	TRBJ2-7	CAFPGTAGEQYF	TGTGCATTCCCCGGGACTGCGGGTGAGCAGTACTTC
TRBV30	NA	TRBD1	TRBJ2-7	CAWSGGQGAAEQYF	TGTGCCTGGAGCGGAGGACAGGGGGCGGCCGAGCAGTACTTC
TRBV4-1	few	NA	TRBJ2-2	CASSQTSNPTGELFF	TGCGCCAGCAGCCAAACTAGTAACCCCACCGGGGAGCTGTTTTTT